The text below deals with one TCR beta chain. Trimming pared 4 bases from V and 2 bases from J, leaving 12 bases between. The V gene's germline CDR1 is SNHLY and CDR2 FYNNEI. The CDR3 covers 14 residues. This sample was taken from a study of blood T cell repertoires in COVID-19. The table came from immunoSEQ multiplex PCR; TCRdb's copy has only in-frame clones and leaves some out. The sample contains some 65,000 clones, approximately 85% of which appear only once. The material sequenced was peripheral blood. The rearrangement links TRBV2 to TRBJ2-7, with a possible D match to TRBD2 (6 bases). The TCR comes from a man older than 75 with acute or convalescent COVID-19. The CDR3 sequence: CASSVGGMAYEQYF. The CDR3 nucleotides are TGTGCCAGCAGTGTAGGCGGGATGGCCTACGAGCAGTACTTC.